These T cell receptor beta chains were read from a single sample in a study of cytomegalovirus exposure and HLA in healthy donors. Profiling relied on immunoSEQ multiplex PCR, and the TCRdb table lists in-frame clones only, not all of them. Of fewer than 150,000 clones in the sample, about 72% were seen once. Sequencing was carried out using PBMCs. The origin of the receptors is a man aged 45-65 years in good health and CMV-seropositive. CDR3s include the opening cysteine and the closing phenylalanine or tryptophan. D genes are given only for firm matches. Rows may omit the clone size; those that give it use once, few, many or a size class.

CDR3: CASSLTGQLETQYF; DNA: TGTGCCAGCTCACTAACGGGACAGTTGGAGACCCAGTACTTC; D: TRBD1; size: -; J: TRBJ2-5; V: TRBV18
CDR3: CASSDSGETLEKLFF; DNA: TGTGCCAGCAGTGACTCGGGGGAGACGTTAGAAAAACTGTTTTTT; D: -; size: -; J: TRBJ1-4; V: TRBV6-1
CDR3: CASSDSLADTQYF; DNA: TGTGCCAGCTCGGACAGTTTAGCAGATACGCAGTATTTT; D: -; size: -; J: TRBJ2-3; V: TRBV18
CDR3: CASSLPPGRHF; DNA: TGTGCCAGCAGTTTACCTCCAGGGCGGCACTTC; D: -; size: -; J: TRBJ2-7; V: TRBV28
CDR3: CASSLVDMKQYF; DNA: TGTGCCAGCAGCTTAGTCGACATGAAGCAGTACTTC; D: -; size: -; J: TRBJ2-7; V: TRBV7-2
CDR3: CASSSTWGSNQPQHF; DNA: TGTGCCAGCAGTTCGACCTGGGGCAGCAATCAGCCCCAGCATTTT; D: -; size: -; J: TRBJ1-5; V: TRBV6-1
CDR3: CASSPQDGELTEAFF; DNA: TGTGCCAGCTCACCCCAGGACGGGGAATTGACTGAAGCTTTCTTT; D: -; size: -; J: TRBJ1-1; V: TRBV18
CDR3: CASSQPGGWTEAFF; DNA: TGTGCCAGCAGCCAACCGGGAGGGTGGACTGAAGCTTTCTTT; D: -; size: -; J: TRBJ1-1; V: TRBV6-1
CDR3: CASGRGDSNEKLFF; DNA: TGCGCCAGCGGGAGGGGGGATTCTAATGAAAAACTGTTTTTT; D: -; size: -; J: TRBJ1-4; V: TRBV10-1
CDR3: CASSRTSEASEQYF; DNA: TGCGCCAGCAGCAGGACTAGCGAGGCCTCCGAGCAGTACTTC; D: TRBD2; size: -; J: TRBJ2-7; V: TRBV5-1
CDR3: CASSLGRGGQGFDTQYF; DNA: TGTGCCAGCAGCTTAGGCCGTGGGGGACAGGGATTTGATACGCAGTATTTT; D: TRBD1; size: -; J: TRBJ2-3; V: TRBV11-2
CDR3: CASSDRIEQFF; DNA: TGTGCCAGTAGCGACAGAATCGAGCAGTTCTTC; D: -; size: -; J: TRBJ2-1; V: TRBV19
CDR3: CASSVWAPLGTGELFF; DNA: TGTGCCAGCAGCGTTTGGGCCCCCCTGGGCACCGGGGAGCTGTTTTTT; D: -; size: -; J: TRBJ2-2; V: TRBV7-9
CDR3: CASSLGPGSYEQYF; DNA: TGCGCCAGCAGCTTGGGGCCGGGCTCCTACGAGCAGTACTTC; D: -; size: -; J: TRBJ2-7; V: TRBV5-1
CDR3: CASSVARGGGYTF; DNA: TGTGCCAGCAGCGTAGCTCGGGGAGGCGGCTACACCTTC; D: -; size: -; J: TRBJ1-2; V: TRBV9
CDR3: CASSQDSGPRGETQYF; DNA: TGCGCCAGCAGCCAAGACTCCGGACCCCGGGGAGAGACCCAGTACTTC; D: -; size: -; J: TRBJ2-5; V: TRBV4-3
CDR3: CASSLRQHSNQPQHF; DNA: TGTGCCAGCAGCTTGCGACAACATAGCAATCAGCCCCAGCATTTT; D: -; size: -; J: TRBJ1-5; V: TRBV5-8
CDR3: CASSPDRGEQYF; DNA: TGCGCCAGCAGCCCGGACAGGGGGGAGCAGTACTTC; D: TRBD1; size: -; J: TRBJ2-7; V: TRBV5-1
CDR3: CASSDRDRNNSPLHF; DNA: TGTGCCAGCAGTGACCGGGACAGAAATAATTCACCCCTCCACTTT; D: TRBD1; size: -; J: TRBJ1-6; V: TRBV6-1
CDR3: CASSKGLAGAGTGELFF; DNA: TGTGCCAGCTCCAAGGGACTAGCGGGAGCCGGGACCGGGGAGCTGTTTTTT; D: TRBD2; size: -; J: TRBJ2-2; V: TRBV7-2
CDR3: CASSPTGRDTQYF; DNA: TGCGCCAGCAGTCCGACAGGTAGAGATACGCAGTATTTT; D: -; size: once; J: TRBJ2-3; V: TRBV10-2
CDR3: CASSSTRGGPDTQYF; DNA: TGCGCCAGCAGTTCGACTCGGGGGGGCCCAGATACGCAGTATTTT; D: TRBD2; size: -; J: TRBJ2-3; V: TRBV10-2
CDR3: CASSQRIQGLAGGKDEQFF; DNA: TGCGCCAGCAGCCAAAGAATCCAGGGACTAGCGGGAGGAAAGGATGAGCAGTTCTTC; D: TRBD2; size: -; J: TRBJ2-1; V: TRBV4-3
CDR3: CASSQGMAGQETQYF; DNA: TGTGCCAGCAGCCAAGGAATGGCAGGGCAAGAGACCCAGTACTTC; D: -; size: -; J: TRBJ2-5; V: TRBV14
CDR3: CASSFNSLYEQYF; DNA: TGCGCCAGCAGCTTTAATAGCCTCTACGAGCAGTACTTC; D: -; size: -; J: TRBJ2-7; V: TRBV5-1
CDR3: CASSGRQDNSPLHF; DNA: TGTGCCAGCAGTGGTCGACAGGATAATTCACCCCTCCACTTT; D: -; size: -; J: TRBJ1-6; V: TRBV6-4
CDR3: CASNQRDRVVF; DNA: TGCGCCAGCAACCAAAGGGACAGGGTTGTCTTC; D: TRBD1; size: -; J: TRBJ2-7; V: TRBV10-2
CDR3: CASSLFGRAYEQYF; DNA: TGTGCCAGCAGCCTCTTCGGCAGGGCCTACGAGCAGTACTTC; D: -; size: -; J: TRBJ2-7; V: TRBV6-1
CDR3: CASRAGGAGIQYF; DNA: TGTGCCAGCCGAGCCGGGGGGGCCGGCATTCAGTACTTC; D: TRBD2; size: -; J: TRBJ2-4; V: TRBV27
CDR3: CASSRRDIGIQYF; DNA: TGTGCCAGCAGTCGCCGGGACATCGGAATTCAGTACTTC; D: -; size: few; J: TRBJ2-4; V: TRBV6-5
CDR3: CASSEPPVPGELFF; DNA: TGTGCCAGCAGCGAACCCCCGGTGCCCGGGGAGCTGTTTTTT; D: -; size: few; J: TRBJ2-2; V: TRBV9
CDR3: CASSQVVETGLSTDTQYF; DNA: TGCGCCAGCAGCCAAGTGGTAGAAACAGGCCTTAGCACAGATACGCAGTATTTT; D: -; size: -; J: TRBJ2-3; V: TRBV4-3
CDR3: CASSYLGLADRYEQYF; DNA: TGTGCCAGCAGTTACCTTGGACTAGCGGACCGCTACGAGCAGTACTTC; D: TRBD2; size: -; J: TRBJ2-7; V: TRBV6-5
CDR3: CASSARTASGNTIYF; DNA: TGTGCCAGCAGTGCCAGGACAGCCTCTGGAAACACCATATATTTT; D: -; size: once; J: TRBJ1-3; V: TRBV6-1
CDR3: CASRETGANEKLFF; DNA: TGTGCCAGCAGGGAGACAGGGGCTAATGAAAAACTGTTTTTT; D: TRBD1; size: once; J: TRBJ1-4; V: TRBV2